This T cell receptor beta chain stems from a study of metastatic and nonmetastatic thyroid tumors. At the level of the study: Malignant and benign thyroid patients had repertoires compared in peripheral blood and tumor or nodule tissue. Study findings and constraints: When malignant thyroid tumors were compared with benign nodules, TCR beta diversity was reportedly significantly higher in the malignant tumors. This held in both blood and tumor samples.

TCRdb reprocessed the PCR reads using MiXCR. Of a few thousand clones listed, around 35% are singletons. A word on this clone: Its specificity is unknown.

From germline, CDR1 is MDHEN and CDR2 SYDVKM. The V and J ends lost 4 bases and 5 bases respectively, with 20 bases between them. The CDR3 is 16 residues long. Patients were all untreated before their thyroid surgery. The TCR was taken from a female donor with papillary thyroid cancer or a benign thyroid nodule (not recorded which). Some clones in this sample may be carry-over from other donors' samples. Sample: adjacent normal tissue. This chain links TRBV28 with TRBJ1-2; a possible D gene is TRBD1 (6 bases). The CDR3 region is CASSSPSRGDMYGYTF. Written as DNA, the CDR3 is TGTGCCAGCAGTTCCCCATCCAGGGGCGATATGTATGGCTACACCTTC.